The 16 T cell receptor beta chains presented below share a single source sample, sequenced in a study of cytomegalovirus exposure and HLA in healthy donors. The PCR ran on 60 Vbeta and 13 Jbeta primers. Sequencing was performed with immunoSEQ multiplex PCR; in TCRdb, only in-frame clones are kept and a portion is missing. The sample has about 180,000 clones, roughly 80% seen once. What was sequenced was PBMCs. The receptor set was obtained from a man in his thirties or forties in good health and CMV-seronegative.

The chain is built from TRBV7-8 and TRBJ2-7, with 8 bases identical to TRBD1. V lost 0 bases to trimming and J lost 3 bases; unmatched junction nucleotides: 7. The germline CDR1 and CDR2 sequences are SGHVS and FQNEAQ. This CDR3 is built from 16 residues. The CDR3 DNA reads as TGTGCCAGCAGCTTAGCCCCGCAGGGGGCTATCTACGAGCAGTACTTC. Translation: CASSLAPQGAIYEQYF.

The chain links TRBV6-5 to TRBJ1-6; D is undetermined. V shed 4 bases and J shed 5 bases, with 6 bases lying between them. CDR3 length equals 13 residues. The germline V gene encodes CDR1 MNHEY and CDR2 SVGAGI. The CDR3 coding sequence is TGTGCCAGCAGTTCTATACATAATTCACCCCTCCACTTT. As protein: CASSSIHNSPLHF.

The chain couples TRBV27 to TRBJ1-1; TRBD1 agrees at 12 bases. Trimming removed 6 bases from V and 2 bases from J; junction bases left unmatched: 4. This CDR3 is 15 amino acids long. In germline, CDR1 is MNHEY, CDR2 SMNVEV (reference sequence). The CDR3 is CASRAGQGANTEAFF. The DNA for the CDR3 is TGTGCCAGCAGGGCGGGACAGGGGGCAAACACTGAAGCTTTCTTT.

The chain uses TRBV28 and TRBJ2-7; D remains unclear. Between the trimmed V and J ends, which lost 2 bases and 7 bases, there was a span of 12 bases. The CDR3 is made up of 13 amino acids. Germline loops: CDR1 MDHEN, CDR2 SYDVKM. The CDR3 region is CASSLRVGGEQYF. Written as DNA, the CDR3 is TGTGCCAGCAGTTTACGGGTGGGTGGGGAGCAGTACTTC.

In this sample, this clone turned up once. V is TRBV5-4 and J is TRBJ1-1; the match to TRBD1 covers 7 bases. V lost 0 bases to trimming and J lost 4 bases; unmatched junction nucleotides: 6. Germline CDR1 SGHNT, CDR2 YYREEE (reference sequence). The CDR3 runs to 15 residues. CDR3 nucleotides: TGTGCCAGCAGCTTGGCCGGCAGGGGGTTCACTGAAGCTTTCTTT. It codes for CASSLAGRGFTEAFF.

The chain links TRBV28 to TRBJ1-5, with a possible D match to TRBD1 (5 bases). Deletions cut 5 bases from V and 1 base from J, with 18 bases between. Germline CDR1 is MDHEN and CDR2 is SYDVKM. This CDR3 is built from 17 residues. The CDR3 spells CASSPPPGLGSNQPQHF. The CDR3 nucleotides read TGTGCCAGCAGTCCCCCTCCGGGACTTGGAAGCAATCAGCCCCAGCATTTT.

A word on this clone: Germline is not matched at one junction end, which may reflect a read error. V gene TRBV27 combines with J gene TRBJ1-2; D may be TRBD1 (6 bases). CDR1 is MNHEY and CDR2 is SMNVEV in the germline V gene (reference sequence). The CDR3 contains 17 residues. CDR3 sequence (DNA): TGTGCCAGCAGTTTTCGGGCAGGGGCGAACTCTAACTATGGCTACGCCTTC. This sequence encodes CASSFRAGANSNYGYAF.

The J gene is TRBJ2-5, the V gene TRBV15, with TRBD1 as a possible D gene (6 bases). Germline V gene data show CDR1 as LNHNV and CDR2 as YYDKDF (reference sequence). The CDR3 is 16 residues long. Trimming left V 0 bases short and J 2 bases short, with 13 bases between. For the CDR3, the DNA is TGTGCCACCAGCAGAGATATCGGGGACATACAAGAGACCCAGTACTTC. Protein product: CATSRDIGDIQETQYF.

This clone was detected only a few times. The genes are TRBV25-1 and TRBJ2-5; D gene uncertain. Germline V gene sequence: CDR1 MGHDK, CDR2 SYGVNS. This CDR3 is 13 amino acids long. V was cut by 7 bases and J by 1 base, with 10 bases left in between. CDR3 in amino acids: CASTAILQETQYF. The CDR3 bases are TGTGCCAGCACTGCGATACTCCAAGAGACCCAGTACTTC.

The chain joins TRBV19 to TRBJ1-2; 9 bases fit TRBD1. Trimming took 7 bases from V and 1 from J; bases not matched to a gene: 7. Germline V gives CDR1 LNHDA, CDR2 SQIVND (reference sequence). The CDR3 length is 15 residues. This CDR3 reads CASTRTGAHNYGYTF. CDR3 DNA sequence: TGTGCCAGTACCCGGACAGGGGCCCATAACTATGGCTACACCTTC.

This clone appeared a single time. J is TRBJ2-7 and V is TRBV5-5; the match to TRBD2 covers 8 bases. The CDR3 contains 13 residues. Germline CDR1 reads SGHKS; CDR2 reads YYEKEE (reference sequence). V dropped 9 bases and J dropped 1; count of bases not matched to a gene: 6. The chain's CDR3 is CATSTGGSYEQYF. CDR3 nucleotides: TGTGCCACCTCAACGGGGGGGTCCTACGAGCAGTACTTC.

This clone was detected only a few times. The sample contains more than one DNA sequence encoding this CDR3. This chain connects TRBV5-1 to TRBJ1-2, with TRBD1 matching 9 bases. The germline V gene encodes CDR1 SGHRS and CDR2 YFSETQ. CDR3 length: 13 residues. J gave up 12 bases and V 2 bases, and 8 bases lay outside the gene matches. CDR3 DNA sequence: TGCGCCAGCAGCTTACAGGGGGCGCATGTCGACACCTTC. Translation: CASSLQGAHVDTF. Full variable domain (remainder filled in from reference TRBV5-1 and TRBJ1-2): KAGVTQTPRYLIKTRGQQVTLSCSPISGHRSVSWYQQTPGQGLQFLFEYFSETQRNKGNFPGRFSGRQFSNSRSEMNVSTLELGDSALYLCASSLQGAHVDTFGSGTRLTVV.

The CDR3 here is CASSSGPGWGPEQYF. Written as DNA, the CDR3 is TGTGCCAGCAGCTCGGGACCCGGATGGGGGCCCGAGCAGTACTTC. The chain uses TRBV5-6 and TRBJ2-5; a weak D match, TRBD1 (6 bases). The assigned J gene may be wrong: the sequence end matches TRBJ2-7 better. The CDR3 is 15 residues long. From germline, CDR1 is SGHDT and CDR2 YYEEEE.

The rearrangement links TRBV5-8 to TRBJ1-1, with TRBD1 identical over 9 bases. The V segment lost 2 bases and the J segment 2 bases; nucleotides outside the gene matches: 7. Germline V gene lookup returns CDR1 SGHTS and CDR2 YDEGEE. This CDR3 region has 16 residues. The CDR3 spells CASSFWDRVINTEAFF. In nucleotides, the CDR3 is TGTGCCAGCAGCTTCTGGGACAGGGTGATTAACACTGAAGCTTTCTTT.

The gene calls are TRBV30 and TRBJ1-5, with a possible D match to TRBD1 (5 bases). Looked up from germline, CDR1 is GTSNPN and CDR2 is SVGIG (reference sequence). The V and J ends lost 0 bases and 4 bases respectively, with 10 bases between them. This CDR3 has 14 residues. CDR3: CAWSVLTDNQPQHF. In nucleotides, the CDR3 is TGTGCCTGGAGTGTCCTGACAGATAATCAGCCCCAGCATTTT. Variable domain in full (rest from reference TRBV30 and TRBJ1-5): SQTIHQWPATLVQPVGSPLSLECTVEGTSNPNLYWYRQAAGRGLQLLFYSVGIGQISSEVPQNLSASRPQDRQFILSSKKLLLSDSGFYLCAWSVLTDNQPQHFGDGTRLSIL.

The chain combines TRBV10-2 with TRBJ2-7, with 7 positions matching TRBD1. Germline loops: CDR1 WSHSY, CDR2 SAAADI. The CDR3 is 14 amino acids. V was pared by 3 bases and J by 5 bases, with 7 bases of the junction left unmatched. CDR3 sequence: CASSENRGFNEQYF. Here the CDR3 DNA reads TGCGCCAGCAGTGAAAACAGGGGATTCAACGAGCAGTACTTC.